These 11 T cell receptor beta chains were all obtained from the same sample, sequenced in a study of T cell clonality in common variable immunodeficiency. The assay was immunoSEQ multiplex PCR, and TCRdb's table has in-frame clones only and misses some. The sample includes 40,000 to 65,000 clones, none of them occurring once. Sequences were obtained from peripheral blood mononuclear cells. The receptors come from a person between 18 and 70 years old in good health.

In regard to this clone: The CDR3 end is not reached by the read, which stops 3 residues before it; the germline J gene fills it in. The chain has TRBV11-2 and TRBJ1-4, with D perhaps TRBD1 (5 bases). V was pared by 5 bases and J by 3 bases, with 13 bases between. In germline, CDR1 is SGHAT, CDR2 FQNNGV. The CDR3 contains 15 residues. CDR3 region: CASSHPGGANEKLFF. The sequenced part of the CDR3 DNA is TGTGCCAGCAGCCACCCCGGGGGAGCTAATGAAAAA.

Notes on this clone: From the germline J gene comes the end of the CDR3, since the read stops 3 residues before it. The rearrangement links TRBV7-2 to TRBJ1-2, with D uncertain. CDR1 SGHTA and CDR2 FQGNSA come from the germline V gene. This CDR3 is 13 amino acids long. This CDR3 reads CASSLVNTDTYTF. The DNA read from the CDR3 is TGTGCCAGCAGCTTAGTAAACACAGATACC.

This clone was detected ten times or more. The observed sequence ends 3 residues before the CDR3 terminus, with the missing tail filled in from the germline J gene. The chain carries TRBV6-2 or TRBV6-3 and TRBJ1-4; D perhaps matches TRBD1 (5 bases). Looked up from germline, CDR1 is MNHEY and CDR2 is SVGEGT. Trimming left V 6 bases short and J 0 bases short, with 11 bases between. The CDR3 sequence is 15 residues long. The DNA read from the CDR3 is TGTGCCAGCAGCCCCGGAGGGGCAACTAATGAAAAA. Residues: CASSPGGATNEK. The whole CDR3 sequence is CASSPGGATNEKLFF.

A remark on this clone: The read ends 3 residues before the CDR3 terminus; that terminus is restored from the germline J gene. This sample also contains other DNA sequences that code for the same CDR3. The V call is TRBV7-9, the J call TRBJ1-3; tentative D call: TRBD1 (5 bases). The CDR3 covers 13 residues. The germline V gene encodes CDR1 SEHNR and CDR2 FQNEAQ (reference sequence). CDR3 amino acids: CASSLAHGGVIYF. The DNA read from the CDR3 is TGTGCCAGCAGCTTAGCGCACGGGGGAGTT.

This clone has more than one count but fewer than ten. The part of the CDR3 DNA that was read is TGTGCCAGCAGCTTGCAGTTCGCTAGCGGAAACTACGAG. Translating gives CASSLQFASGNYE. The entire CDR3 reads CASSLQFASGNYEQYF. This sequence joins TRBV5-4 and TRBJ2-7; 7 positions match TRBD2. The CDR3 goes on 3 residues after the read ends, and that part is filled in from the germline J gene. In germline, CDR1 is SGHNT, CDR2 YYREEE (reference sequence). Germline trimming cut 1 base from V and 3 bases from J; bases unmatched to any gene: 10. This CDR3 has 16 amino acids.

Only a few counts were recorded for this clone. The read terminates 3 residues ahead of where the CDR3 ends, so the germline J gene completes it. The V call is TRBV11-1, the J call TRBJ2-1; weak D call: TRBD1 (5 bases). The V gene lost 4 bases and the J gene lost 2 bases, with 9 bases spanning the gap. Germline values: CDR1 SGHAT, CDR2 FQDESV (reference sequence). The CDR3 extends over 14 amino acids. CDR3 DNA (partial): TGTGCCAGCAGCTCAGGGTTCGCCTACAATGAG. The encoded protein is CASSSGFAYNE. The whole CDR3 sequence is CASSSGFAYNEQFF.

Comments on this clone: The read stops 3 residues short of the end of the CDR3; the missing end is completed from the germline J gene. The chain carries TRBV19 and TRBJ1-1; 8 nucleotides match TRBD1. CDR1 is LNHDA and CDR2 is SQIVND in the germline V gene (reference sequence). Losses at the gene ends were 6 bases for V and 5 bases for J; bases not matched to a gene: 8. The CDR3 loop spans 14 amino acids. CDR3 DNA (partial): TGTGCCAGTAGAGCAGGGACAGGTGAAACTGAA. It translates to CASRAGTGETE. Given in full, the CDR3 is CASRAGTGETEAFF.

This clone was seen more than once but under ten times. The CDR3 end falls 3 residues outside the read, so it is completed with the germline J gene. The chain carries TRBV7-9 and TRBJ1-2; the D is unclear. This CDR3 is 14 amino acids long. Germline V lookup: CDR1 SEHNR, CDR2 FQNEAQ (reference sequence). CDR3 loop: CASSLSGSTYDYTF. The CDR3 bases that were read are TGTGCCAGCAGCTTAAGCGGGTCTACCTACGAC.

This clone came up a few times. The read terminates 3 residues ahead of where the CDR3 ends, so the germline J gene completes it. The rearrangement uses TRBV5-1 and TRBJ2-5, with a possible D match to TRBD1 (6 bases). This CDR3 has 14 amino acids. CDR1 SGHRS and CDR2 YFSETQ come from the germline V gene. Trimming shortened V by 5 bases and J by 2 bases, and 13 bases separated the two germline ends. The DNA read from the CDR3 is TGCGCCAGCAGACTAGGGGACACACAAGAGACC. Its translation: CASRLGDTQET. Given in full, the CDR3 is CASRLGDTQETQYF.

Many counts were recorded for this clone. The CDR3 DNA, read in part, is TGCAGTGCTAGAGCCACAGGGGGTTACGAG. The encoded protein is CSARATGGYE. The CDR3, in full, reads CSARATGGYEQYF. The chain joins TRBV20-1 to TRBJ2-7, with 8 bases lining up with TRBD1. Read sequence stops 3 residues before the CDR3 end, and the germline J gene provides the missing end. The CDR3 is made up of 13 amino acids. Germline CDR1 DFQATT, CDR2 SNEGSKA (reference sequence). J lost 4 bases, V lost 1 base, and 3 bases had no gene match.

This clone was observed many times. The read terminates 3 residues before the CDR3 end, so the remaining end is supplied by the germline J gene. The chain links TRBV20-1 to TRBJ1-2, with TRBD1 identical over 7 bases. CDR3 size: 14 residues. V lost 3 bases, J lost 6 bases, and 10 bases stayed unmatched. CDR1 is DFQATT, CDR2 SNEGSKA, per germline (reference sequence). The sequenced CDR3 bases are TGCAGTGCTAGGGGGGGACAGAGACCCGATGGC. As protein: CSARGGQRPDG. The CDR3 in its entirety is CSARGGQRPDGYTF.